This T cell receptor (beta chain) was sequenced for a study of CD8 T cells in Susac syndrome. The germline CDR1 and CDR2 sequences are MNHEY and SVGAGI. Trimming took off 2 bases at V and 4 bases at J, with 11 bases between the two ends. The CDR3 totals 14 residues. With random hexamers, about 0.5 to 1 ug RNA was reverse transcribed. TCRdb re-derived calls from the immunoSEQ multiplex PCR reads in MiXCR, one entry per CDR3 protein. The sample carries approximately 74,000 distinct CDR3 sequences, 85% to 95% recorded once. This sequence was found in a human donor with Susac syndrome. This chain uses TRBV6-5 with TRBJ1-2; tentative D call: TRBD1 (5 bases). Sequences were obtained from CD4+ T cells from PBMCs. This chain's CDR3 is CASSYRGIGYGYTF. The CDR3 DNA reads TGTGCCAGCAGTTACAGGGGAATCGGCTATGGCTACACCTTC.